The T cell receptor beta chain under discussion was sequenced for a study of control samples from healthy donors and cancer patients. This CDR3 spans 12 amino acids. Germline lookup yields CDR1 LNHDA and CDR2 SQIVND (reference sequence). V was cut by 4 bases and J by 2 bases, with 3 bases left in between. This table comes from immunoSEQ multiplex PCR, and its TCRdb copy is limited to in-frame clones, with some not included. The table lists around 100,000 clones, approximately 90% of them singletons, with approximately 8.4% in the top ten. For this clone: The same CDR3 can be traced to other DNA sequences in this sample.

V usage is TRBV19 and J usage is TRBJ2-1; D gene ambiguous. The clonotype comes from a man aged 30-40 years in good health. The specimen sequenced was blood. CDR3 amino acids: CASSRTYNEQFF. The CDR3, as DNA: TGTGCCAGTAGTAGAACCTACAATGAGCAGTTCTTC.